Sequencing of this T cell receptor (beta chain) was carried out in a study of regulatory T cells in long-lasting Graves disease. CDR3 regions were amplified by Arm-PCR using iRepertoire HTBI primers to build TCR beta libraries. TCRdb re-called the multiplex PCR reads through MiXCR, storing one row per CDR3 protein. The sample shows approximately 400,000 distinct CDR3 sequences, approximately 10% of them seen only once. Germline CDR1 reads SGHAT; CDR2 reads FQNNGV. This CDR3 is built from 17 residues. V was pared by 5 bases and J by 5 bases, with 17 bases of the junction left unmatched. Regarding this clonotype: Its antigen is unidentified.

Time point defined: newly diagnosed GD, antithyroid drugs for less than 3 months. PBMC RNA was the source of the TCR library. Overall study findings and caveats: Persistent patients shared more public clonotypes (about 3,000) than newly diagnosed patients (over 900). Newly diagnosed disease favored TRBV20-1 and TRBJ2-1 over persistent disease.

The sample was also linked to a second study, of T cells in Graves' hyperthyroidism and ophthalmopathy. That paper adds: Patients having uncontrolled infection, another autoimmune disease, pregnancy or lactation were not included.

This sequence joins TRBV11-2 and TRBJ1-2; TRBD1 matches 7 bases. This clonotype originated in a woman aged 18-30 years with Graves disease. Sample: peripheral blood mononuclear cells (PBMCs), taken at new diagnosis, from a patient treated with antithyroid drugs. CDR3 in amino acids: CASSPSRQGSTVYGYTF. CDR3 sequence (DNA): TGTGCCAGCAGCCCTAGTCGACAGGGTAGCACCGTTTATGGCTACACCTTC. Full variable domain (missing parts from reference TRBV11-2 and TRBJ1-2): EAGVAQSPRYKIIEKRQSVAFWCNPISGHATLYWYQQILGQGPKLLIQFQNNGVVDDSQLPKDRFSAERLKGVDSTLKIQPAKLEDSAVYLCASSPSRQGSTVYGYTFGSGTRLTVV.